The 28 T cell receptor beta chains below all came from one sample that was sequenced in a study of blood T cell repertoires in COVID-19. Profiled with immunoSEQ multiplex PCR; TCRdb holds only in-frame clones, not every one. Of roughly 150,000 clones in the sample, roughly nine tenths are singletons; the top ten hold under 2.5%. Sequenced sample: peripheral blood. The receptors here all came from a woman between 70 and 85 years old with acute or convalescent COVID-19.

This chain joins TRBV2 and TRBJ2-7, with D perhaps matching TRBD1 (5 bases). Trimming took off 8 bases at V and 6 bases at J, with 14 bases between the two ends. The germline CDR1 and CDR2 sequences are SNHLY and FYNNEI. The CDR3 runs 12 residues. As DNA, the CDR3 is TGTGCCAGCTCTCAGACAGAGCGCGAGCAGTACTTC. Translated, it gives CASSQTEREQYF.

The chain has TRBV15 and TRBJ1-6, with D perhaps matching TRBD1 (5 bases). CDR1 and CDR2 from the germline V gene are LNHNV and YYDKDF (reference sequence). Trimming left V 1 base short and J 0 bases short, with 10 bases between. The length of the CDR3 is 17 residues. The CDR3 here is CATSRGGRDSYNSPLHF. CDR3 coding DNA: TGTGCCACCAGCAGAGGGGGCAGGGACTCCTATAATTCACCCCTCCACTTT. Full variable domain (outside the CDR3, taken from reference TRBV15 and TRBJ1-6): DAMVIQNPRYQVTQFGKPVTLSCSQTLNHNVMYWYQQKSSQAPKLLFHYYDKDFNNEADTPDNFQSRRPNTSFCFLDIRSPGLGDTAMYLCATSRGGRDSYNSPLHFGNGTRLTVT.

The rearrangement joins TRBV7-8 to TRBJ1-1, with TRBD1 matching 8 bases. Germline assignment: CDR1 SGHVS and CDR2 FQNEAQ. V shed 5 bases, J shed 1 base, and the junction held 9 bases outside the gene matches. The CDR3 consists of 16 residues. The CDR3 is CASSRDRGFRNTEAFF. Written as DNA, the CDR3 is TGTGCCAGCAGCCGAGACAGGGGTTTTAGGAACACTGAAGCTTTCTTT.

This sequence joins TRBV18 and TRBJ1-2; a possible D gene is TRBD1 (5 bases). From germline, CDR1 is KGHSH and CDR2 LQKENI. V lost 4 bases to trimming and J lost 0 bases, with 12 bases between them. This CDR3 spans 15 amino acids. CDR3 DNA: TGTGCCAGCTCACACTTACAGGAAGCTAACTATGGCTACACCTTC. It codes for CASSHLQEANYGYTF.

V gene TRBV7-8 combines with J gene TRBJ1-5; D is unclear. The V and J ends lost 8 bases and 0 bases respectively, with 14 bases between them. The germline V gene has CDR1 SGHVS and CDR2 FQNEAQ. The CDR3 is 15 amino acids. DNA of the CDR3: TGTGCCAGCCAACCCCTTGAGGTTAGCAATCAGCCCCAGCATTTT. Its protein is CASQPLEVSNQPQHF.

This clone occurred a few times. The chain has TRBV2 and TRBJ1-2, with D possibly being TRBD1 (6 bases). There are 14 residues in the CDR3. V lost 3 bases, J lost 6 bases, and 14 bases lay in between. Germline CDR1 reads SNHLY; CDR2 reads FYNNEI. CDR3 sequence: CASSDQGLLDGYTF. In DNA, the CDR3 is TGTGCCAGCAGTGACCAGGGGCTTTTAGATGGCTACACCTTC.

This clone was seen a single time. This sequence joins TRBV5-5 and TRBJ2-5; 10 nucleotides match TRBD2. The CDR3 spans 14 residues. J was trimmed by 5 bases and V by 6 bases; bases with no gene match: 7. Germline assignment: CDR1 SGHKS and CDR2 YYEKEE (reference sequence). The CDR3 here is CASKIAGGLETQYF. The CDR3 DNA sequence: TGTGCCAGCAAGATAGCGGGGGGTCTCGAGACCCAGTACTTC.

This rearrangement joins TRBV5-5 to TRBJ1-3; 11 bases align to TRBD1. The CDR3 runs to 16 residues. Germline V lookup: CDR1 SGHKS, CDR2 YYEKEE (reference sequence). V lost 1 base and J lost 2; bases outside the gene matches: 2. As DNA, the CDR3 is TGTGCCAGCAGCTTGTGGGACAGGGGGACTGGAAACACCATATATTTT. Translating gives CASSLWDRGTGNTIYF.

J is TRBJ2-7 and V is TRBV30; 12 nucleotides align to TRBD1. J lost 7 bases, V lost 4 bases, and 14 bases had no gene match. Germline CDR1 reads GTSNPN; CDR2 reads SVGIG (reference sequence). The CDR3 is made up of 16 amino acids. CDR3 loop: CAWNRPGTGGAREQYF. CDR3 coding DNA: TGTGCCTGGAATCGCCCAGGGACAGGGGGCGCCAGGGAGCAGTACTTC.

The chain has TRBV27 and TRBJ1-3; TRBD1 is a possible D gene (5 bases). Germline V gene lookup returns CDR1 MNHEY and CDR2 SMNVEV (reference sequence). The CDR3 spans 14 residues. Between the trimmed V and J ends, which lost 3 bases and 4 bases, there was a span of 10 bases. Written as DNA, the CDR3 is TGTGCCAGCAGTTTTTCAGGGCGCGGAAACACCATATATTTT. Its translation: CASSFSGRGNTIYF.

This clone was recorded only once. The chain has TRBV19 and TRBJ2-4; D might be TRBD2 (5 bases). The length of the CDR3 is 14 residues. V shed 3 bases and J shed 7 bases, with 13 bases lying between them. The germline CDR1 and CDR2 sequences are LNHDA and SQIVND (reference sequence). The CDR3 reads CASSIQVGGNIQYF. Here the CDR3 DNA reads TGTGCCAGTAGTATCCAGGTCGGCGGGAACATTCAGTACTTC.

The rearrangement joins TRBV12-3 or TRBV12-4 to TRBJ1-2; no firm D call. This CDR3 comprises 12 residues. V was shortened by 2 bases and J by 1 base, with 2 bases between the two germline ends. CDR3 sequence: CASSLHNYGYTF. The CDR3 DNA follows: TGTGCCAGCAGTTTACATAACTATGGCTACACCTTC.

V usage is TRBV10-3 and J usage is TRBJ1-2; 8 positions match TRBD1. V lost 6 bases, J lost 4 bases, and 7 bases stayed unmatched. CDR1 is ENHRY and CDR2 is SYGVKD in the germline V gene. The CDR3 length is 14 residues. The CDR3 DNA follows: TGTGCCATCAGCACCCAAGGACAGGGCTATGGCTACACCTTC. Protein product: CAISTQGQGYGYTF.

The V and J genes are TRBV12-5 and TRBJ2-7, with D perhaps TRBD2 (5 bases). Germline V gene lookup returns CDR1 LGHNT and CDR2 FRNRAP. CDR3 length: 12 residues. The germline V and J ends were trimmed by 6 bases and 7 bases, with 13 bases remaining between them. CDR3 DNA: TGTGCTAGTGGCTGGTGGGAGAGGGAGCAGTACTTC. It is translated as CASGWWEREQYF. The full variable domain, in which reference TRBV12-5 and TRBJ2-7 provide the parts outside the CDR3, is DARVTQTPRHKVTEMGQEVTMRCQPILGHNTVFWYRQTMMQGLELLAYFRNRAPLDDSGMPKDRFSAEMPDATLATLKIQPSEPRDSAVYFCASGWWEREQYFGPGTRLTVT.

The rearrangement links TRBV2 to TRBJ1-1; tentatively, D is TRBD1 (6 bases). Deletions cut 4 bases from V and 5 bases from J, with 26 bases between. Germline CDR1 reads SNHLY; CDR2 reads FYNNEI. The CDR3 is 18 amino acids. CDR3 coding DNA: TGTGCCAGCAGTGCCGAGACAAACATCATAGGGGGTAAGACTGAAGCTTTCTTT. This sequence encodes CASSAETNIIGGKTEAFF.

The chain uses TRBV18 and TRBJ1-3; D is unclear. Germline assignment: CDR1 KGHSH and CDR2 LQKENI. The CDR3 runs to 14 residues. Trimming stripped 2 bases from V and 0 bases from J, with 5 bases between. CDR3 sequence (DNA): TGTGCCAGCTCACCAAAGAGCTCTGGAAACACCATATATTTT. It translates to CASSPKSSGNTIYF.

This clone was detected once. The chain joins TRBV7-9 to TRBJ1-5; D uncertain. The V gene lost 1 base and the J gene lost 5 bases, with 6 bases spanning the gap. Germline V gives CDR1 SEHNR, CDR2 FQNEAQ (reference sequence). The length of the CDR3 is 13 residues. The chain's CDR3 is CASSLVDYQPQHF. CDR3 bases: TGTGCCAGCAGCTTAGTAGATTATCAGCCCCAGCATTTT.

The rearrangement links TRBV7-2 to TRBJ1-1, with 11 bases lining up with TRBD1. Germline CDR1 SGHTA, CDR2 FQGNSA. V dropped 5 bases and J dropped 0; count of bases not matched to a gene: 8. The CDR3 loop spans 17 amino acids. CDR3 DNA: TGTGCCAGCAGCCTCGGGACAGGGGGTTTAGTGAACACTGAAGCTTTCTTT. The encoded protein is CASSLGTGGLVNTEAFF.

The V gene is TRBV2, the J gene TRBJ2-2, with 7 bases fitting TRBD1. The V and J ends lost 2 bases and 0 bases, in that order; junction bases with no gene match: 6. The CDR3 length is 17 residues. Germline V gives CDR1 SNHLY, CDR2 FYNNEI. In DNA form, the CDR3 reads TGTGCCAGCAGTGAATCCCGGACAGGTGCGAACACCGGGGAGCTGTTTTTT. Translating it yields CASSESRTGANTGELFF. The variable domain in full, completed from reference TRBV2 and TRBJ2-2, reads EPEVTQTPSHQVTQMGQEVILRCVPISNHLYFYWYRQILGQKVEFLVSFYNNEISEKSEIFDDQFSVERPDGSNFTLKIRSTKLEDSAMYFCASSESRTGANTGELFFGEGSRLTVL.

V gene TRBV2 combines with J gene TRBJ1-2; D is perhaps TRBD1 (6 bases). Per germline, CDR1 SNHLY and CDR2 FYNNEI. The CDR3 runs to 13 residues. V lost 2 bases and J lost 3, with 7 bases in between. This CDR3 reads CASSENRDYGYTF. CDR3 coding DNA: TGTGCCAGCAGTGAAAACAGGGACTATGGCTACACCTTC.

The rearrangement uses TRBV27 and TRBJ2-5; D not resolved. From germline, CDR1 is MNHEY and CDR2 SMNVEV (reference sequence). This CDR3 has 17 residues. V dropped 8 bases and J dropped 4 bases, with 26 bases sitting between them. CDR3 sequence: CASYEGFRFGARETQYF. The CDR3 DNA follows: TGTGCCAGCTACGAAGGCTTTAGATTTGGAGCCAGAGAGACCCAGTACTTC.

V usage is TRBV18 and J usage is TRBJ1-1; TRBD1 matches 11 bases. The CDR3 length is 14 residues. Germline V CDR1 and CDR2: KGHSH, LQKENI. V shed 6 bases and J 6 bases; nucleotides not matched to a gene: 6. This CDR3 is CASSRDRGKAEAFF. Written as DNA, the CDR3 is TGTGCCAGCTCCCGGGACAGGGGGAAGGCTGAAGCTTTCTTT.

The V call is TRBV5-1, the J call TRBJ1-4; TRBD1 might be the D (5 bases). The germline V and J ends were trimmed by 3 bases and 7 bases, with 13 bases remaining between them. Germline V gene data show CDR1 as SGHRS and CDR2 as YFSETQ. The CDR3 extends over 14 amino acids. In nucleotides, the CDR3 is TGCGCCAGCAGCTCTCTGACAGTTGGTGAAAAACTGTTTTTT. Translated: CASSSLTVGEKLFF. Filled out from reference TRBV5-1 and TRBJ1-4, the complete variable domain reads KAGVTQTPRYLIKTRGQQVTLSCSPISGHRSVSWYQQTPGQGLQFLFEYFSETQRNKGNFPGRFSGRQFSNSRSEMNVSTLELGDSALYLCASSSLTVGEKLFFGSGTQLSVL.

The rearrangement links TRBV30 to TRBJ2-2; TRBD1 is a possible D gene (5 bases). CDR1 GTSNPN and CDR2 SVGIG come from the germline V gene (reference sequence). The CDR3 consists of 14 residues. V lost 0 bases to trimming and J lost 5 bases, with 10 bases between them. The CDR3: CAWSVLKGTGELFF. DNA of the CDR3: TGTGCCTGGAGTGTACTTAAGGGGACCGGGGAGCTGTTTTTT.

This clone was counted once. The rearrangement joins TRBV18 to TRBJ1-6; D is perhaps TRBD1 (6 bases). The V end was cut by 6 bases, the J end by 10 bases, with 13 bases between. Germline V lookup: CDR1 KGHSH, CDR2 LQKENI. The CDR3 consists of 13 residues. Here the CDR3 DNA reads TGTGCCAGCTCCGACAGGTCGATATCACCCCTCCACTTT. Its translation: CASSDRSISPLHF.

V usage is TRBV3-1 (or the pseudogene TRBV3-2) and J usage is TRBJ2-3; TRBD1 is a possible D gene (5 bases). From germline, CDR1 is LGHDT and CDR2 YNNKEL (reference sequence). V shed 4 bases and J shed 0 bases, with 5 bases lying between them. CDR3 length equals 13 residues. DNA for the CDR3: TGTGCCAGCAGCCGGGGCAGCACAGATACGCAGTATTTT. This translates into CASSRGSTDTQYF.

This CDR3 reads CAWRLAGGRETQYF. In DNA, the CDR3 is TGTGCCTGGAGACTAGCGGGGGGCCGGGAGACCCAGTACTTC. The chain recombines TRBV30 with TRBJ2-5; 12 bases are a match to TRBD2. Germline V gene sequence: CDR1 GTSNPN, CDR2 SVGIG (reference sequence). CDR3 size: 14 residues. The junction had 4 bases not matched to a gene; V was cut back by 3 bases and J by 5 bases.

V gene TRBV15 combines with J gene TRBJ2-3; TRBD2 matches at 12 bases. The CDR3 is made up of 18 amino acids. Losses at the gene ends were 2 bases for V and 7 bases for J; bases not matched to a gene: 13. Germline loops: CDR1 LNHNV, CDR2 YYDKDF (reference sequence). CDR3 residues: CATSRPLGMTSGGYTQYF. In nucleotides, the CDR3 is TGTGCCACCAGCAGACCCTTGGGGATGACTAGCGGGGGATATACGCAGTATTTT.